The rows below give T cell receptor beta chains drawn from one sample of a study of T-cell memory formation after mild COVID-19. TCRdb analysed the 5' RACE reads with MiXCR anew, one entry per CDR3 protein. The sample yields 200,000 to 250,000 distinct CDR3 sequences, roughly 10% seen once. Source material: PBMCs or a T cell subset sorted from them (not recorded which). These receptors were taken from a young man who had mild COVID-19 (a few samples of this study predate the infection). Cell type and time point are not known. The CDR3 runs from the conserved cysteine through the conserved F or W. A D gene is named only where the DNA matches it firmly. Clone size appears in some rows only: once, few, many, or a class for an expanded clone.

14 TRBJ2-2 few TRBV5-1 TRBD1 TGCGCCAGCAGCGGGGGACAGCTAGCCGGGGAGCTGTTTTTT CASSGGQLAGELFF
14 TRBJ2-2 few TRBV6-2/TRBV6-3 NA TGTGCCAGCGGGGGACGTGGGAACACCGGGGAGCTGTTTTTT CASGGRGNTGELFF
15 TRBJ1-3 NA TRBV18 TRBD1 TGTGCCAGCTCACCCGGGACAGGGCTGGGAAACACCATATATTTT CASSPGTGLGNTIYF
14 TRBJ2-3 few TRBV5-4 NA TGTGCCAGCAGCCCGCCCCAGGGAGCGGATACGCAGTATTTT CASSPPQGADTQYF
13 TRBJ1-1 few TRBV15 NA TGTGCCACCAGCAGAGACGGACTCACTGAAGCTTTCTTT CATSRDGLTEAFF
17 TRBJ2-6 NA TRBV7-9 NA TGTGCCAGCAGCTTAGTGGCGGGGAACTCCGGGGCCAACGTCCTGACTTTC CASSLVAGNSGANVLTF
16 TRBJ2-4 NA TRBV4-3 TRBD1 TGCGCCAGCAGCCCGGCACAGGGGGCGGCCAAAAACATTCAGTACTTC CASSPAQGAAKNIQYF
15 TRBJ1-4 few TRBV4-2 NA TGTGCCAGCAGCCAAGATCGGGGGGTTGGGAAAAAACTGTTTTTT CASSQDRGVGKKLFF
16 TRBJ2-2 NA TRBV25-1 NA TGTGCCAGCAGTGACGCCCCTCGGGCGAACACCGGGGAGCTGTTTTTT CASSDAPRANTGELFF
13 TRBJ2-1 few TRBV11-2 NA TGTGCCAGCAGCTTAGAGGAGGGGTTCGGGCAGTTCTTC CASSLEEGFGQFF
14 TRBJ1-2 few TRBV27 TRBD1 TGTGCCAGCAGTTACCGGACAGGGCGCTCTGGCTACACCTTC CASSYRTGRSGYTF
15 TRBJ2-3 many TRBV6-4 NA TGTGCCAGCAGTCGCGTTGTGGGGGGGCTCGATACGCAGTATTTT CASSRVVGGLDTQYF
17 TRBJ1-5 NA TRBV10-3 NA TGTGCCTCCCGCGGGCAGGGACTGGGGGAAATCAATCAGCCCCAGCATTTT CASRGQGLGEINQPQHF
12 TRBJ2-3 NA TRBV18 NA TGTGCCAGCTCACCTGTGACAGATACGCAGTATTTT CASSPVTDTQYF
15 TRBJ2-7 few TRBV12-3/TRBV12-4 NA TGTGCCAGCAGCCTGAGGCGCAGCCTAAACTACGAGCAGTACTTC CASSLRRSLNYEQYF
13 TRBJ2-4 NA TRBV20-1 TRBD1 TGCAGTGCTAAGGATGGGACAGGGGCGCGGGGGGACTTC CSAKDGTGARGDF
15 TRBJ2-1 many TRBV4-3 NA TGCGCCAGCAGCCAGGAGTATCCTCCCACTTATCAGCAGTTCTTC CASSQEYPPTYQQFF
16 TRBJ2-3 few TRBV27 TRBD1 TGTGCCAGCAGTTTATCGTCCCGACAGGGGGCGAGTACGCAGTATTTT CASSLSSRQGASTQYF
17 TRBJ2-1 few TRBV25-1 TRBD1 TGTGCCAGCAGTGAACAGGGGACAGGGGCCCCCTACAATGAGCAGTTCTTC CASSEQGTGAPYNEQFF
14 TRBJ1-2 NA TRBV9 NA TGTGCCAGCAGCCCCAGTGCCGCCGACTATGGCTACACCTTC CASSPSAADYGYTF
14 TRBJ2-7 NA TRBV2 NA TGTGCCAGCTCGAAGCAGGGGAAGGGGTACGAGCAGTACTTC CASSKQGKGYEQYF
16 TRBJ2-3 many TRBV7-2 TRBD2 TGTGCCAGCAGCTTACTCGTGACTAGCGGCACAGATACGCAGTATTTT CASSLLVTSGTDTQYF
17 TRBJ2-2 NA TRBV9 TRBD1 TGTGCCAGCAGCCCTCAGTCCGGACAGGGCTGGACCGGGGAGCTGTTTTTT CASSPQSGQGWTGELFF
13 TRBJ1-2 NA TRBV25-1 NA TGTGCCAGCAACCGTGGAGGACAGCCAGGCTACACCTTC CASNRGGQPGYTF
14 TRBJ1-1 few TRBV20-1 NA TGCAGTGCCCTAACCCCGGCGGGAGACACTGAAGCTTTCTTT CSALTPAGDTEAFF
15 TRBJ2-1 NA TRBV6-2/TRBV6-3 NA TGTGCCAGCACTGTGTTGGCGGGTGCGTTGGATGAGCAGTTCTTC CASTVLAGALDEQFF
15 TRBJ1-5 NA TRBV2 NA TGTGCCAGCAGTGACGACTCGGGGGTGGATCAGCCCCAGCATTTT CASSDDSGVDQPQHF
14 TRBJ1-5 NA TRBV12-3/TRBV12-4 NA TGTGCCAGCAGTTTAAGGTGGGGGAATCAGCCCCAGCATTTT CASSLRWGNQPQHF
19 TRBJ2-2 NA TRBV4-1 TRBD2 TGCGCCAGCAGCCACCCCCGGATTGGTCGGGGGGCGAACACCGGGGAGCTGTTTTTT CASSHPRIGRGANTGELFF
12 TRBJ2-3 many TRBV9 NA TGTGCCAGCAGCGTAGGCGAAGATACGCAGTATTTT CASSVGEDTQYF
13 TRBJ2-1 few TRBV7-9 TRBD2 TGTGCCAGCAGCCCCCTCGGGAGGGGCGAGCAGTTCTTC CASSPLGRGEQFF
12 TRBJ2-5 few TRBV12-3/TRBV12-4 TRBD1 TGTGCCAGCAGGCCAAACAGGGGCGCCCAGTACTTC CASRPNRGAQYF
16 TRBJ1-2 few TRBV2 TRBD1 TGTGCCAGCGGCGGGACAGGCTCACCAGTGGGCTATGGCTACACCTTC CASGGTGSPVGYGYTF
13 TRBJ2-3 few TRBV9 NA TGTGCCAGCAGCGTCGCACAGATTGATACGCAGTATTTT CASSVAQIDTQYF
14 TRBJ2-5 NA TRBV7-9 NA TGTGCCAGCAGCCCTAGGACAGGGAGGGGGACCCAGTACTTC CASSPRTGRGTQYF
15 TRBJ1-2 many TRBV4-3 NA TGCGCCAGCAGCCAAGAGCGAGAGCTCTACTATGGCTACACCTTC CASSQERELYYGYTF
14 TRBJ2-7 many TRBV4-3 TRBD1 TGCGCCAGCAGCCGGGGACAGGGAGGGCACGAGCAGTACTTC CASSRGQGGHEQYF
14 TRBJ2-3 NA TRBV12-3/TRBV12-4 NA TGTGCCAGCAGCATTAGGGGGGCCACAGATACGCAGTATTTT CASSIRGATDTQYF
13 TRBJ2-5 NA TRBV28 NA TGTGCCAGCAGTGTGTTCAGCCAAGAGACCCAGTACTTC CASSVFSQETQYF
19 TRBJ1-6 NA TRBV4-3 TRBD1 TGCGCCAGCAGCCAAGCATATTTCGTGGGGACAGGGAATAATTCACCCCTCCACTTT CASSQAYFVGTGNNSPLHF
12 TRBJ2-1 NA TRBV7-2 NA TGTGCCAGCAGTCCGGGGCCCCTGAGGCAGTTCTTC CASSPGPLRQFF
16 TRBJ2-1 many TRBV12-3/TRBV12-4 TRBD2 TGTGCCAGCAGTAACAACCGGGGGGGCGGGTCTTATGAGCAGTTCTTC CASSNNRGGGSYEQFF
15 TRBJ2-2 NA TRBV4-1 TRBD1 TGCGCCAGCAGCCGTACAGGGGGGATCGCCGGGGAGCTGTTTTTT CASSRTGGIAGELFF
15 TRBJ2-2 few TRBV5-1 NA TGCGCCAGCAGCTTCAGGGCTTCGAGCACCGGGGAGCTGTTTTTT CASSFRASSTGELFF
15 TRBJ2-2 few TRBV7-2 NA TGTGCCAGCACCGAAGGACGGCGGAACACCGGGGAGCTGTTTTTT CASTEGRRNTGELFF
15 TRBJ2-7 NA TRBV20-1 NA TGCAGTGCTATCCGGCCCCCACCGAAGGATTACGAGCAGTACTTC CSAIRPPPKDYEQYF
17 TRBJ2-2 NA TRBV19 TRBD1 TGTGCCAGTAGTATAGATCCGGACAGGTCGAACACCGGGGAGCTGTTTTTT CASSIDPDRSNTGELFF
14 TRBJ2-1 few TRBV20-1 TRBD2 TGCAGTGCTAGCATGTTAGCGGGGAACAATGAGCAGTTCTTC CSASMLAGNNEQFF
15 TRBJ2-7 many TRBV7-3 TRBD1 TGTGCCAGCAGCTTAACCCCGGGACAGTACTACGAGCAGTACTTC CASSLTPGQYYEQYF